This is a list of T cell receptor beta chains from one sample in a study of T cells after yellow fever vaccination. One entry per CDR3 protein results from TCRdb running MiXCR on the 5' RACE reads. This table has about 320,000 distinct CDR3 sequences, under 15% appearing once. Here the sequenced sample was CD4+ T cells sorted from PBMCs, taken 15 days after the yellow fever booster vaccination. The receptors shown here come from a man aged 18-30 years who received the YFV17D yellow fever vaccine. Both conserved end residues are part of each CDR3. The order of the fields is clone size, J gene, V gene, D gene, CDR3 DNA, CDR3 protein. D genes are given only for firm matches. Only part of the rows carry a size: once, few, many, or a class if the clone is expanded.

. | TRBJ2-3 | TRBV7-2 | . | TGTGCCAGCAGCCCTCCGGGGGTGAGAGATACGCAGTATTTT | CASSPPGVRDTQYF
. | TRBJ2-3 | TRBV7-2 | . | TGTGCCAGACGCCCCCTTGATACGCAGTATTTT | CARRPLDTQYF
. | TRBJ2-3 | TRBV28 | . | TGTGCCACTCTGACAAGGGAGTCTAGCACAGATACGCAGTATTTT | CATLTRESSTDTQYF
. | TRBJ1-4 | TRBV7-9 | . | TGTGCCAGCAGCGACCCGACAGGAGTAAGAGAAAAACTGTTTTTT | CASSDPTGVREKLFF
. | TRBJ2-1 | TRBV6-1 | . | TGTGCCAGCACTCTTAGGGGGGCCGGAGAGCAGTTCTTC | CASTLRGAGEQFF
. | TRBJ1-1 | TRBV28 | . | TGTGCCAGCAGTTTAATGGGGAACCGTGAAGCTTTCTTT | CASSLMGNREAFF
few | TRBJ1-2 | TRBV11-2 | TRBD1 | TGTGCCAGCAGCTCTACCCGGGACAGGGAAGACTATGGCTACACCTTC | CASSSTRDREDYGYTF
. | TRBJ2-5 | TRBV19 | TRBD1 | TGTGCCAGTAGCCGAGGACAGGATGGGACCCAGTACTTC | CASSRGQDGTQYF
. | TRBJ1-3 | TRBV29-1 | . | TGCAGCGTCGCCACCGCTGGGAAAGACACCATATATTTT | CSVATAGKDTIYF
. | TRBJ2-3 | TRBV7-9 | . | TGTGCCAGCAGCTTAGGGTTTCAGAATACGCAGTATTTT | CASSLGFQNTQYF
. | TRBJ2-3 | TRBV4-1 | TRBD2 | TGCGCCAGCAGCCCAAGGCGGGGGTACGGAGATACGCAGTATTTT | CASSPRRGYGDTQYF
. | TRBJ1-1 | TRBV3-1 | TRBD1 | TGTGCCAGCAGCCTGCTCGACAGGGGGCGAAGGAGCACTGAAGCTTTCTTT | CASSLLDRGRRSTEAFF
. | TRBJ2-1 | TRBV28 | . | TGTGCCATCCCACCAAGGGGGATAGGGTACAATGAGCAGTTCTTC | CAIPPRGIGYNEQFF
. | TRBJ2-3 | TRBV6-6 | . | TGTGCCAGCACCGGACCGGGGAGTACGCAGTATTTT | CASTGPGSTQYF
. | TRBJ2-3 | TRBV14 | . | TGTGCCAGCAGCCAAGGGAGAATCACAGATACGCAGTATTTT | CASSQGRITDTQYF
. | TRBJ2-5 | TRBV7-9 | . | TGTGCCAGCAGCCTCTATGCCGGGTCCGGTGAGACCCAGTACTTC | CASSLYAGSGETQYF
. | TRBJ2-3 | TRBV5-1 | . | TGCGCCAGCAGCCTGGGGATGGCCTCAGTCGGATACACAGATACGCAGTATTTT | CASSLGMASVGYTDTQYF
. | TRBJ1-1 | TRBV6-5 | . | TGTGCCAGCGTAAGCTCTAACTGGAACACTGAAGCTTTCTTT | CASVSSNWNTEAFF
few | TRBJ1-5 | TRBV12-3/TRBV12-4 | TRBD1 | TGTGCCAGCAGTTTAACCCGGACAGGAGTCCTCTATAGCAATCAGCCCCAGCATTTT | CASSLTRTGVLYSNQPQHF
few | TRBJ2-2 | TRBV12-3/TRBV12-4 | . | TGTGCCAGCAGCCCCGGTAGCACCGGGGAGCTGTTTTTT | CASSPGSTGELFF
. | TRBJ2-5 | TRBV29-1 | TRBD1 | TGCAGCGTTCCGGCAGGGGGCGCAGAGACCCAGTACTTC | CSVPAGGAETQYF
. | TRBJ1-1 | TRBV5-6 | . | TGTGCCAGCAGCTTGGTGCAGGGGATCACTGAAGCTTTCTTT | CASSLVQGITEAFF
few | TRBJ2-3 | TRBV10-1 | . | TGCGCCAGCAGTCCCCAGACGGGGGTCGGTACGCAGTATTTT | CASSPQTGVGTQYF
few | TRBJ2-3 | TRBV20-1 | TRBD2 | TGCAGTGCTAGCTCACCGTCGGCTAGCGGGGGAGATACGCAGTATTTT | CSASSPSASGGDTQYF
many | TRBJ2-3 | TRBV7-7 | . | TGTGCCAGCACCGAAGCAGATACGCAGTATTTT | CASTEADTQYF
. | TRBJ2-7 | TRBV3-1 | . | TGTGCCAGCAGCCAAGATAAGAGCCAGGGGAGGCAGTACTTC | CASSQDKSQGRQYF
. | TRBJ2-7 | TRBV5-5 | TRBD1 | TGTGCCAGCAGCGTCGACAGGGGAAGTCGAGACGAGCAGTACTTC | CASSVDRGSRDEQYF
. | TRBJ1-6 | TRBV6-5 | . | TGTGCCAGCAGCGGCGACAGGCAAAATTCACCCCTCCACTTT | CASSGDRQNSPLHF
. | TRBJ2-5 | TRBV2 | TRBD2 | TGCGCCAGCAGCGGGGACGGGCAAGAGACCCAGTACTTC | CASSGDGQETQYF
. | TRBJ2-3 | TRBV7-6 | . | TGTGCCAGCAGCTTAGCGTGGGCTAGCGGCACAGATACGCAGTATTTT | CASSLAWASGTDTQYF
few | TRBJ2-6 | TRBV2 | TRBD1 | TGTGCCAGCAGCTCCGGGACAGGGGGTTGGGGGGCCAACGTCCTGACTTTC | CASSSGTGGWGANVLTF